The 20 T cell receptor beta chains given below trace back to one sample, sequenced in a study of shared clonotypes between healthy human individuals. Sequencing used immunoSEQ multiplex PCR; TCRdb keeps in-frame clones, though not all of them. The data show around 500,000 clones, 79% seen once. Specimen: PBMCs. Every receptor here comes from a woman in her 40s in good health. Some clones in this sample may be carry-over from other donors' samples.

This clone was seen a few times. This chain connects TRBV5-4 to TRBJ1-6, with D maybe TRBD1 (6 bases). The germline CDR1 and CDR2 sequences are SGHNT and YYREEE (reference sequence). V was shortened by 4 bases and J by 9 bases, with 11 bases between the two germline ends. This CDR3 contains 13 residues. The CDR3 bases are TGTGCCAGCAGCGAGGACAGAGCTTCACCCCTCCACTTT. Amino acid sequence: CASSEDRASPLHF.

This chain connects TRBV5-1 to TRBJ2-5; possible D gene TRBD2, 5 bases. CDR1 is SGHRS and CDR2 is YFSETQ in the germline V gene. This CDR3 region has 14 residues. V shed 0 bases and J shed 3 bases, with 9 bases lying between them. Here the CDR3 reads CASSLGREKETQYF. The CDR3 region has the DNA TGCGCCAGCAGCTTGGGACGGGAAAAAGAGACCCAGTACTTC. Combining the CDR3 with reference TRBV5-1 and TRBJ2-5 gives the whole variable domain KAGVTQTPRYLIKTRGQQVTLSCSPISGHRSVSWYQQTPGQGLQFLFEYFSETQRNKGNFPGRFSGRQFSNSRSEMNVSTLELGDSALYLCASSLGREKETQYFGPGTRLLVL.

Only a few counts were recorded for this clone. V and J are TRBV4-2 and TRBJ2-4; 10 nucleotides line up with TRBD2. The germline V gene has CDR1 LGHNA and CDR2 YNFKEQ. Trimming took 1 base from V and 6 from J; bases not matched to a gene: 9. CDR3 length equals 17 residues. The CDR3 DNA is TGTGCCAGCAGCCAAGGACTAGCGGGCCCGACCAGAAACATTCAGTACTTC. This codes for CASSQGLAGPTRNIQYF.

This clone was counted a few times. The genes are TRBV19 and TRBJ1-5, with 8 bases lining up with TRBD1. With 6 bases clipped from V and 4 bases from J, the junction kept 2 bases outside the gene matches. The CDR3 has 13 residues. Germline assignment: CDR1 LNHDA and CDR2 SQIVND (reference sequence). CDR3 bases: TGTGCCAGTAGGACAGGGGTGAATCAGCCCCAGCATTTT. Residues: CASRTGVNQPQHF.

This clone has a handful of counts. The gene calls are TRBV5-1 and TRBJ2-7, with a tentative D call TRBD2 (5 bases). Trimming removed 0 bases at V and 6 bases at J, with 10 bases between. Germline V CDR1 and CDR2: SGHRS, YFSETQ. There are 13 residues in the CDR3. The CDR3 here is CASSLVPEGEQYF. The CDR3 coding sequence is TGCGCCAGCAGCTTGGTGCCCGAGGGCGAGCAGTACTTC.

In nucleotides, the CDR3 is TGTGCCAGCAGTCCCCGGGGACTAGCGGGAGAAATCAATGAGCAGTTCTTC. This gives the protein CASSPRGLAGEINEQFF. The chain recombines TRBV5-6 with TRBJ2-1; 14 bases match TRBD2. Trimming at V came to 5 bases and at J to 6 bases, leaving 10 bases not matched to a gene. The CDR3 loop spans 17 amino acids. The germline V gene encodes CDR1 SGHDT and CDR2 YYEEEE.

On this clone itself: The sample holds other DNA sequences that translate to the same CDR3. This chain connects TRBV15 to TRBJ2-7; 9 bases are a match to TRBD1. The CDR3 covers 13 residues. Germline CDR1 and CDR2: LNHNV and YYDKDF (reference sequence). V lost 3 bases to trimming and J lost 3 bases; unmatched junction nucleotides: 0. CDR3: CATSRDRGYEQYF. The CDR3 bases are TGTGCCACCAGCAGGGACAGGGGCTACGAGCAGTACTTC.

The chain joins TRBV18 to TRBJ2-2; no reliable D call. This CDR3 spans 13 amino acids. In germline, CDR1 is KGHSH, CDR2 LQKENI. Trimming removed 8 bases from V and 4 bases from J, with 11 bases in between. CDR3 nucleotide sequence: TGTGCCAGCATCGCTTCGGGCACCGGGGAGCTGTTTTTT. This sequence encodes CASIASGTGELFF.

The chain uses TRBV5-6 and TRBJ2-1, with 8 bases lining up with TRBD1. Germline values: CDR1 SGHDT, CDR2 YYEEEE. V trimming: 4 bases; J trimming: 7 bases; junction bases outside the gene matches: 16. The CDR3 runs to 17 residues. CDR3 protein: CASSLPGQGRKGNEQFF. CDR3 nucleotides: TGTGCCAGCAGCCTTCCCGGACAGGGCCGAAAGGGGAATGAGCAGTTCTTC. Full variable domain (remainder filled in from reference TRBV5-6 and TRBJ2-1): DAGVTQSPTHLIKTRGQQVTLRCSPKSGHDTVSWYQQALGQGPQFIFQYYEEEERQRGNFPDRFSGHQFPNYSSELNVNALLLGDSALYLCASSLPGQGRKGNEQFFGPGTRLTVL.

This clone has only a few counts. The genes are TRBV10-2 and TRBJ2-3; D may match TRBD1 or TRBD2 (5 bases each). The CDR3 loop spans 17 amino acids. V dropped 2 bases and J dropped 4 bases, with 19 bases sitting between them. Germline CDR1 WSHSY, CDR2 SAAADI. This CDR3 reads CASSEPIDIGTADTQYF. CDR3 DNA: TGCGCCAGCAGTGAGCCAATTGATATCGGGACGGCAGATACGCAGTATTTT.

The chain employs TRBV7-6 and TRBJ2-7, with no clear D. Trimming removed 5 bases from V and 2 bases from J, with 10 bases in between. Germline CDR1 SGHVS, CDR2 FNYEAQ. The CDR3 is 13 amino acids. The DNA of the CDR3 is TGTGCCAGCAGCAAAACTAATACCTACGAGCAGTACTTC. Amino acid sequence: CASSKTNTYEQYF.

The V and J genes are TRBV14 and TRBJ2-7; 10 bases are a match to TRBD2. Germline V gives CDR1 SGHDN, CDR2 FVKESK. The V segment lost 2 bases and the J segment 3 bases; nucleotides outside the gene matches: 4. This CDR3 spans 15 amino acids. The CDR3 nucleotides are TGTGCCAGCAGCCAACTAGCGGGAGTTGTCTACGAGCAGTACTTC. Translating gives CASSQLAGVVYEQYF.

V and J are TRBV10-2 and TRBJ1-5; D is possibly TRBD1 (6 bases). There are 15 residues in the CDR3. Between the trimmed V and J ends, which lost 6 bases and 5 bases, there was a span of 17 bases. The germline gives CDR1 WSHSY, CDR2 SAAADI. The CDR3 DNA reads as TGCGCCAGCAGGAAGGGGGGGTCCCTTGATCAGCCCCAGCATTTT. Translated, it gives CASRKGGSLDQPQHF.

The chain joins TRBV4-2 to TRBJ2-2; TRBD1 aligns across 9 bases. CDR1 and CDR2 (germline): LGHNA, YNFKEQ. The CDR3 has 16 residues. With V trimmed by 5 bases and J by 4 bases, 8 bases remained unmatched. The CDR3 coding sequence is TGTGCCAGCAGCAAGGACAGGGGTATTGGCACCGGGGAGCTGTTTTTT. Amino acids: CASSKDRGIGTGELFF.

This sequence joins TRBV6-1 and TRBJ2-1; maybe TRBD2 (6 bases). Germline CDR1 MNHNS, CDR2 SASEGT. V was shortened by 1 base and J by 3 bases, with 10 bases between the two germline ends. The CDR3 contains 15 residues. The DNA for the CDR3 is TGTGCCAGCAGTGAAGAAGGGACTGGCTACAATGAGCAGTTCTTC. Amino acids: CASSEEGTGYNEQFF.

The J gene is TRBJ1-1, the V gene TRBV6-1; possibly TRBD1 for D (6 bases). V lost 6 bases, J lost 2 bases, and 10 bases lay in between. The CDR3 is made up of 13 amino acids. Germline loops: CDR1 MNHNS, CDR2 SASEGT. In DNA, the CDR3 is TGTGCCAGCAGGACAGGAGGAAACACTGAAGCTTTCTTT. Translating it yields CASRTGGNTEAFF.

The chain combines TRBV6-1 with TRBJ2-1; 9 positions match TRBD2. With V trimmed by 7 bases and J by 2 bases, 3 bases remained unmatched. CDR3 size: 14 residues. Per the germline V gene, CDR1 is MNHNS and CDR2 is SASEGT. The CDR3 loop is CASTASGAYNEQFF. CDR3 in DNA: TGTGCCAGCACCGCTAGCGGGGCCTACAATGAGCAGTTCTTC.

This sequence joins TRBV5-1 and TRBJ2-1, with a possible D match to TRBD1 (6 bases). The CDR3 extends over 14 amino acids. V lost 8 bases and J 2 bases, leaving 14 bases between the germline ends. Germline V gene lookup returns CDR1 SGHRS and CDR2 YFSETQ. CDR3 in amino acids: CASSEGHPYNEQFF. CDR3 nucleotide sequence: TGCGCCAGTAGCGAGGGACACCCCTACAATGAGCAGTTCTTC. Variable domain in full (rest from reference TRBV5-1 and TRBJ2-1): KAGVTQTPRYLIKTRGQQVTLSCSPISGHRSVSWYQQTPGQGLQFLFEYFSETQRNKGNFPGRFSGRQFSNSRSEMNVSTLELGDSALYLCASSEGHPYNEQFFGPGTRLTVL.

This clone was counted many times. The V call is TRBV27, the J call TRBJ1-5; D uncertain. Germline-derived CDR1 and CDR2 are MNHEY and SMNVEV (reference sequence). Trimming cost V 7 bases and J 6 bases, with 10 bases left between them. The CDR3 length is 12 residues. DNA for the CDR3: TGTGCCAGCATGGGAGTTGGTCAGCCCCAGCATTTT. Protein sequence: CASMGVGQPQHF.

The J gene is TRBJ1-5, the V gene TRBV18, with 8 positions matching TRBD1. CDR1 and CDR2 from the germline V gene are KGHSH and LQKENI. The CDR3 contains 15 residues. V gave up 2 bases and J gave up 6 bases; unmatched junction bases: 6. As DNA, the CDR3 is TGTGCCAGCTCACCAGCAGGGGGCGCAGTTCAGCCCCAGCATTTT. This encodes CASSPAGGAVQPQHF.